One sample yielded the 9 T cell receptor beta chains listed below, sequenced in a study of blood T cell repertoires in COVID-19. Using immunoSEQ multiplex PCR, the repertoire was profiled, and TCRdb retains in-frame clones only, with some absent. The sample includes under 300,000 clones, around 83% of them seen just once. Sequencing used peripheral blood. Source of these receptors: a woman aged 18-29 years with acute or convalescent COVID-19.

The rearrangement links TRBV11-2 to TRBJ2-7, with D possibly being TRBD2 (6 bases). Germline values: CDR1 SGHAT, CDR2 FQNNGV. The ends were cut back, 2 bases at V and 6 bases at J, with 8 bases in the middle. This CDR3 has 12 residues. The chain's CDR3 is CASSLNGGEQYF. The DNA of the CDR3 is TGTGCCAGCAGCTTAAACGGGGGCGAGCAGTACTTC.

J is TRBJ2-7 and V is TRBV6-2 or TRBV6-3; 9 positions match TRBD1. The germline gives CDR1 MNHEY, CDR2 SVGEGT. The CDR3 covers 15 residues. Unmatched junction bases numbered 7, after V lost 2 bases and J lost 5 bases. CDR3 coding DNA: TGTGCCAGCAGTTACACCGACAGGGGGTCCCACGAGCAGTACTTC. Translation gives CASSYTDRGSHEQYF.

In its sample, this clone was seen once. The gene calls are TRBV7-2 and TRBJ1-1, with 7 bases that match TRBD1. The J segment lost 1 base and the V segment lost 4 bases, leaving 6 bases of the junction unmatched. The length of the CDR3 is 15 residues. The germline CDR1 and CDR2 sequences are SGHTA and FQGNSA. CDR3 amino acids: CASSSRQGENTEAFF. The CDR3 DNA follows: TGTGCCAGCAGCTCGCGACAGGGTGAGAACACTGAAGCTTTCTTT.

The CDR3 nucleotides read TGTGCCAGCTCACTGGACAGCGACTATGGCTACACCTTC. Amino acid sequence: CASSLDSDYGYTF. The chain couples TRBV18 to TRBJ1-2; the D gene is possibly TRBD1 (6 bases). V lost 4 bases, J lost 3 bases, and 9 bases lay in between. CDR1 is KGHSH, CDR2 LQKENI, per germline. The CDR3 sequence is 13 residues long.

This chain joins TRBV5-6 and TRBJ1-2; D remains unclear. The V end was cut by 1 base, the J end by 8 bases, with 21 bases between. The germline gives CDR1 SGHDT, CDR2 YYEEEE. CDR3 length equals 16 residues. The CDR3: CASSLRRYRGSRGYTF. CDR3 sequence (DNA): TGTGCCAGCAGCTTGAGGCGATATCGGGGTTCTCGGGGCTACACCTTC.

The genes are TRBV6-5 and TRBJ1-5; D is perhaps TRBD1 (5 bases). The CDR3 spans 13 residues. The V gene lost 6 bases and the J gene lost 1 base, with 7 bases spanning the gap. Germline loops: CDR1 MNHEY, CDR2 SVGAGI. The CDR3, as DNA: TGTGCCAGCAGCGGGGGGAGCAATCAGCCCCAGCATTTT. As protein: CASSGGSNQPQHF.

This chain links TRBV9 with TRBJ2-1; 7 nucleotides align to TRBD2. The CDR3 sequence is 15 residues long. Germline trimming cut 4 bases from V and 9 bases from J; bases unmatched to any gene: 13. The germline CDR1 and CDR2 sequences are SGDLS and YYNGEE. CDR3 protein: CASSPQVGGVGEQFF. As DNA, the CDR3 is TGTGCCAGCAGCCCCCAAGTGGGGGGGGTGGGTGAGCAGTTCTTC. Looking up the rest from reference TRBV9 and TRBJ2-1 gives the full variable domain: DSGVTQTPKHLITATGQRVTLRCSPRSGDLSVYWYQQSLDQGLQFLIQYYNGEERAKGNILERFSAQQFPDLHSELNLSSLELGDSALYFCASSPQVGGVGEQFFGPGTRLTVL.

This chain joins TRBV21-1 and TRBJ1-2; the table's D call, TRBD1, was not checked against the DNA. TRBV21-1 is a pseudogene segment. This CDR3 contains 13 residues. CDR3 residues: CASSPYREHGYTF. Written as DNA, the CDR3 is TGTGCCAGCAGCCCATACAGGGAACATGGCTACACCTTC.

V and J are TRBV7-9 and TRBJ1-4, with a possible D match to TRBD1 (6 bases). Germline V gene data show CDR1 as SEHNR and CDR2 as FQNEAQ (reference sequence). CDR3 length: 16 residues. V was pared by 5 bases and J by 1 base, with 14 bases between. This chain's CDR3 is CASSRRQVLTNEKLFF. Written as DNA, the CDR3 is TGTGCCAGCAGCCGCCGACAGGTTCTAACTAATGAAAAACTGTTTTTT.